This T cell receptor (beta chain) was profiled in a study of response to subunit inactivated influenza vaccine. Regarding the study as a whole: After each seasonal influenza vaccination, few new T cells are recruited, the authors suggested.

Details on this clonotype: As yet, its antigen is unknown.

The CDR3 runs 15 residues. V dropped 1 base and J dropped 1 base, with 7 bases sitting between them. Germline V gene sequence: CDR1 MGHRA, CDR2 YSYEKL. TCRdb passed the RT-PCR reads through MiXCR, listing each CDR3 protein once. The sample consists of 650,000 to 850,000 distinct CDR3 sequences, 14% of them appearing once. The receptor comes from a man aged 45-65 years who received an inactivated influenza vaccine. This material consisted of PBMCs from blood, taken 14 days before vaccination. The chain links TRBV4-1 to TRBJ2-2, with D hard to call. The CDR3 nucleotides read TGCGCCAGCAGCCAAGTCGGGCTGAACACCGGGGAGCTGTTTTTT. Residues: CASSQVGLNTGELFF.